This T cell receptor (beta chain) was recovered during a study of blood T cell repertoires in COVID-19 (dated by TCRdb to the early 2020s). At the level of the whole study: Samples covering the acute and convalescent phases of COVID-19 were provided by collaborators in the United States, Italy and Spain. The material from the prospective study consisted of cDNA or gDNA derived from T cells, B-cell-depleted T cells, or PBMCs. Subjects who had been exposed to COVID-19, were actively infected with it, or had recovered from it provided the deeply sampled blood TCRbeta repertoires that made up the dataset. The repertoires were released in a freely available public database meant as a resource for research on the immune response to SARS-CoV-2. Samples came from the ongoing ImmuneRACE study (first 160 participants) plus 1,254 subjects from 6 global collaborators. A de-identified subject ID, COVID-19 status, age in years and sex were almost always included in the sample metadata. Where available, HLA class I and class II types were taken from metadata supplied by the sample provider and were not determined by assay-based typing. The paper as a whole reports these results and caveats: How much clinical and demographic metadata was included differed by source and by participant, and the metadata was provided uncurated.

Reading from cysteine to phenylalanine, the CDR3 counts 16 amino acids. Just CDR3 DNA is preserved here, 48 bases in frame from base 1. Looking up the germline V gene yields CDR1 LGHNT and CDR2 FRNRAP. V and J are truncated by 5 bases and 1 base respectively, leaving an intervening sequence of 14 bases. Participants in the prospective study were enrolled through a virtual design, were aged roughly 18 to 100 years, and lived in about 25 United States geographic areas. In the prospective study, cohorts were assigned on the basis of participant-reported clinical history obtained from a screening survey and a study questionnaire. For ImmuneRACE Cohort 3, a participant was defined as recovered based on two consecutive negative NP/OP PCR tests, clearance by a healthcare professional, or resolution of symptoms. Each participant in the prospective study had whole blood, serum and a nasopharyngeal or oropharyngeal swab collected by mobile phlebotomists. Additional blood draws and questionnaires over an approximately 2-month period could optionally be provided by prospective study participants. Blood samples from the prospective study were shipped frozen or at room temperature prior to DNA extraction.

The immunoSEQ Assay, a bias-controlled multiplex PCR, was used to amplify TCRbeta CDR3 regions from genomic DNA. Turning to the authors' computational methods: Nucleated cell counts per sample were estimated from amplification of reference gene primers within the assay. To quantify the absolute abundance of each unique TCRbeta CDR3 rearrangement, sequence reads were collapsed and filtered. For each sample, productive Simpson clonality was calculated as the square root of Simpson's diversity index across productive rearrangements. TCRdb mirrors the immuneACCESS table, restricted to in-frame sequences. Some clones are absent from its copies; in checked studies, under half trace to an unresolved V gene, and the reason for the others is unknown. V, J and clone size are taken as reported in that table, and D and trimming were inferred from the DNA itself. For this sample the table gives around 300,000 clones, of which roughly 86% were detected only once. Clones ranked in the top ten supply 5.3% of the sample.

This clone was recorded only once. Its cognate antigen has yet to be identified. Base qualities are not provided; no much larger clone lies one nucleotide away. The sequencing sample was made of PBMCs or T cells enriched from blood (not recorded which). This TCR was sampled from a woman in her 30s who had recovered from COVID-19. Rearrangement joined TRBV12-5 to TRBJ2-2, with TRBD2 perhaps the D gene, on 5 matching bases. The sequenced DNA is TGTGCTAGTGGTCGTCTGGGTGCGGGGAACACCGGGGAGCTGTTTTTT. Its product reads: CASGRLGAGNTGELFF.